This entry lists 23 T cell receptor beta chains sequenced from one sample in a study of blood T cell repertoires in COVID-19. The method was immunoSEQ multiplex PCR; TCRdb's version includes in-frame clones alone and lacks a portion of them. The sample has roughly 140,000 clones, around 81% seen once. The sample consisted of peripheral blood. The source of these receptors is a human donor in a cohort sampled during active COVID-19.

There are a few counts of this clone. The chain recombines TRBV24-1 with TRBJ2-3; TRBD2 matches at 10 bases. The CDR3 has 14 amino acids. Germline values: CDR1 KGHDR, CDR2 SFDVKD. J lost 3 bases, V lost 7 bases, and 3 bases had no gene match. The CDR3 nucleotides read TGTGCCACCAGCGGACTAGCGGATACAGATACGCAGTATTTT. Amino acid sequence: CATSGLADTDTQYF.

This rearrangement joins TRBV2 to TRBJ2-3; D is unclear. V lost 4 bases and J 4 bases, leaving 9 bases between the germline ends. CDR3 length: 13 residues. The germline gives CDR1 SNHLY, CDR2 FYNNEI. CDR3 nucleotides: TGTGCCAGCAGTGTGGTGGTAGCAGATACGCAGTATTTT. This sequence encodes CASSVVVADTQYF.

The genes are TRBV3-1 (or the pseudogene TRBV3-2) and TRBJ2-1; 11 nucleotides line up with TRBD1. J was trimmed by 6 bases and V by 5 bases; bases with no gene match: 6. The germline CDR1 and CDR2 sequences are LGHDT and YNNKEL (reference sequence). The CDR3 is 15 amino acids. CDR3 protein: CASSWGQGVGNEQFF. As DNA, the CDR3 is TGTGCCAGCAGCTGGGGACAGGGGGTGGGCAATGAGCAGTTCTTC.

The V gene is TRBV6-6, the J gene TRBJ2-5; D may be TRBD1 (6 bases). Germline values: CDR1 MNHNY, CDR2 SVGAGI (reference sequence). The CDR3 is made up of 16 amino acids. V was trimmed by 2 bases and J by 5 bases, leaving 18 bases between them. The CDR3 bases are TGTGCCAGCAGTTACACAATCAGGGGCGCAGGGGAGACCCAGTACTTC. Translating it yields CASSYTIRGAGETQYF.

This rearrangement joins TRBV6-6 to TRBJ1-5; 12 bases align to TRBD1. CDR1 MNHNY and CDR2 SVGAGI come from the germline V gene (reference sequence). The junction had 9 bases not matched to a gene; V was cut back by 6 bases and J by 6 bases. This CDR3 has 16 residues. This chain's CDR3 is CASRAGTGGVGQPQHF. DNA for the CDR3: TGTGCCAGCAGGGCCGGGACAGGGGGCGTTGGTCAGCCCCAGCATTTT.

V gene TRBV5-8 combines with J gene TRBJ2-7; 9 bases fit TRBD1. The germline CDR1 and CDR2 sequences are SGHTS and YDEGEE. Trimming at V came to 0 bases and at J to 6 bases, leaving 4 bases not matched to a gene. The CDR3 loop spans 14 amino acids. As DNA, the CDR3 is TGTGCCAGCAGCTTGGGCGGGACAGGGTTCGAGCAGTACTTC. The encoded protein is CASSLGGTGFEQYF.

The chain couples TRBV6-5 to TRBJ1-1; D perhaps matches TRBD1 (6 bases). Germline CDR1 MNHEY, CDR2 SVGAGI. The ends were cut back, 0 bases at V and 2 bases at J, with 13 bases in the middle. The CDR3 length is 16 residues. CDR3 in DNA: TGTGCCAGCAGTTACTCGGCAGGGGCGACCAACACTGAAGCTTTCTTT. This encodes CASSYSAGATNTEAFF.

The chain combines TRBV27 with TRBJ2-7; 9 bases map to TRBD1. V trimming: 5 bases; J trimming: 0 bases; junction bases outside the gene matches: 2. Per germline, CDR1 MNHEY and CDR2 SMNVEV (reference sequence). This CDR3 contains 14 residues. The CDR3 nucleotides are TGTGCCAGCAGTAGGGACAGGGCCTCCTACGAGCAGTACTTC. Translating it yields CASSRDRASYEQYF.

The chain combines TRBV10-3 with TRBJ2-7, with a weak D call TRBD1 (5 bases). Germline assignment: CDR1 ENHRY and CDR2 SYGVKD. With 3 bases removed from V and 10 bases from J, the gap between germline ends came to 19 bases. The CDR3 consists of 14 residues. CDR3 bases: TGTGCCATCAGTGACCCGACAGTTGTCAACTCACAGTACTTC. Translated: CAISDPTVVNSQYF.

The chain uses TRBV11-2 and TRBJ2-1, with 9 bases identical to TRBD1. The CDR3 length is 15 residues. The V gene end was trimmed by 3 bases and the J gene end by 6 bases; junction bases not matched to a gene: 6. CDR1 is SGHAT and CDR2 is FQNNGV in the germline V gene. Written as DNA, the CDR3 is TGTGCCAGCAGCTTTCAACAGGGGGCTATCAATGAGCAGTTCTTC. This translates into CASSFQQGAINEQFF.

The gene calls are TRBV29-1 and TRBJ2-7; D is possibly TRBD1 (5 bases). This CDR3 is built from 11 residues. Germline-derived CDR1 and CDR2 are SQVTM and ANQGSEA. Trimming cost V 4 bases and J 5 bases, with 9 bases left between them. The CDR3 DNA follows: TGCAGCGTTGCAGGGATCAACGAGCAGTACTTC. This sequence encodes CSVAGINEQYF.

In its sample, this clone was seen a few times. The chain joins TRBV10-3 to TRBJ2-3, with TRBD2 matching 7 bases. Germline CDR1 is ENHRY and CDR2 is SYGVKD. This CDR3 has 16 amino acids. V was clipped by 6 bases and J by 2 bases; unmatched bases: 11. The CDR3 region is CAIRADEGGDTDTQYF. CDR3 in DNA: TGTGCCATCAGGGCAGATGAGGGAGGGGACACAGATACGCAGTATTTT.

The J gene is TRBJ2-1, the V gene TRBV27; 9 bases are a match to TRBD1. J was trimmed by 8 bases and V by 3 bases; bases with no gene match: 14. Looked up from germline, CDR1 is MNHEY and CDR2 is SMNVEV (reference sequence). CDR3 length: 17 residues. The CDR3 coding sequence is TGTGCCAGCAGTTTTTCCGGGACAGGGACCCCTGGGGATGAGCAGTTCTTC. This translates into CASSFSGTGTPGDEQFF.

This clone was seen once. The V and J genes are TRBV4-2 and TRBJ1-3; D unresolved. This CDR3 comprises 16 residues. V lost 1 base to trimming and J lost 2 bases, with 12 bases between them. Germline V gene sequence: CDR1 LGHNA, CDR2 YNFKEQ. CDR3 loop: CASSQVPTKAGNTIYF. Here the CDR3 DNA reads TGTGCCAGCAGCCAAGTACCGACAAAAGCTGGAAACACCATATATTTT.

V usage is TRBV2 and J usage is TRBJ2-2; D perhaps matches TRBD1 (5 bases). CDR1 and CDR2 (germline): SNHLY, FYNNEI. Trimming took off 9 bases at V and 5 bases at J, with 13 bases between the two ends. This CDR3 comprises 13 residues. The DNA of the CDR3 is TGTGCCAGACAGGTCGGTGTGACCGGGGAGCTGTTTTTT. It codes for CARQVGVTGELFF.

The CDR3 sequence: CASSQRSWTGSRNTEAFF. Written as DNA, the CDR3 is TGTGCCAGCAGCCAAAGATCGTGGACAGGGTCCAGGAACACTGAAGCTTTCTTT. This chain links TRBV14 with TRBJ1-1, with TRBD1 identical over 8 bases. The CDR3 loop spans 18 amino acids. The V gene's germline CDR1 is SGHDN and CDR2 FVKESK. J lost 1 base, V lost 2 bases, and 12 bases had no gene match.

This clone turned up a few times. V is TRBV6-5 and J is TRBJ1-2; D gene ambiguous. V lost 0 bases and J lost 8, with 13 bases in between. This CDR3 is 14 amino acids long. Germline V gene lookup returns CDR1 MNHEY and CDR2 SVGAGI. CDR3: CASSYSTAAGGYTF. In DNA form, the CDR3 reads TGTGCCAGCAGTTACTCGACGGCCGCGGGGGGCTACACCTTC.

V usage is TRBV29-1 and J usage is TRBJ1-2; D remains ambiguous. The CDR3 totals 12 residues. V lost 1 base to trimming and J lost 8 bases, with 11 bases between them. Germline V lookup: CDR1 SQVTM, CDR2 ANQGSEA. Here the CDR3 DNA reads TGCAGCGTTGAAGGAGGAGGGTTGGGCTACACCTTC. It codes for CSVEGGGLGYTF.

The V and J genes are TRBV5-1 and TRBJ1-2, with a possible D match to TRBD1 (5 bases). V was pared by 0 bases and J by 4 bases, with 13 bases between. Germline CDR1 and CDR2: SGHRS and YFSETQ. The CDR3 is 15 residues long. The CDR3 sequence is CASSLDLGGFYGYTF. DNA of the CDR3: TGCGCCAGCAGCTTGGATCTGGGGGGATTCTATGGCTACACCTTC.

This clone was counted between two and nine times. The gene calls are TRBV3-1 (or the pseudogene TRBV3-2) and TRBJ1-1, with 12 bases matching TRBD1. CDR1 is LGHDT and CDR2 is YNNKEL in the germline V gene (reference sequence). CDR3 size: 14 residues. Losses at the gene ends were 4 bases for V and 7 bases for J; bases not matched to a gene: 4. Written as DNA, the CDR3 is TGTGCCAGCAGCCGAGGGACAGGGGGCCGTGAAGCTTTCTTT. Amino acids: CASSRGTGGREAFF.

The chain links TRBV9 to TRBJ2-5; 7 bases match TRBD2. CDR3 length: 14 amino acids. Germline V gene data show CDR1 as SGDLS and CDR2 as YYNGEE. V gave up 2 bases and J gave up 2 bases; unmatched junction bases: 3. The CDR3 bases are TGTGCCAGCAGCGTTGGGGGAGGGCAAGAGACCCAGTACTTC. Translated: CASSVGGGQETQYF.

The V gene is TRBV6-5, the J gene TRBJ2-7; D is unresolved. V lost 7 bases and J lost 2, with 6 bases in between. Germline CDR1 and CDR2: MNHEY and SVGAGI. CDR3 length: 11 residues. This CDR3 is CASTNTYEQYF. CDR3 coding DNA: TGTGCCAGCACCAACACCTACGAGCAGTACTTC.

In DNA, the CDR3 is TGTGCCAGCAGTGACCACGAGACAGCATACAATGAGCAGTTCTTC. Protein: CASSDHETAYNEQFF. This chain links TRBV25-1 with TRBJ2-1; the D gene is possibly TRBD1 (5 bases). Germline V CDR1 and CDR2: MGHDK, SYGVNS. Trimming removed 3 bases at V and 4 bases at J, with 13 bases between. The CDR3 has 15 residues. Variable domain in full (rest from reference TRBV25-1 and TRBJ2-1): EADIYQTPRYLVIGTGKKITLECSQTMGHDKMYWYQQDPGMELHLIHYSYGVNSTEKGDLSSESTVSRIRTEHFPLTLESARPSHTSQYLCASSDHETAYNEQFFGPGTRLTVL.